The next 2 T cell receptor beta chains were all read from a single sample in a study of blood T cells in healthy people across ages. Sample-barcoded 5' priming and a J-beta primer mix drove a second PCR of 7 to 11 cycles. MiXCR, run by TCRdb on the 5' RACE reads, gives a single entry per CDR3 protein. The sample consists of just under 900,000 distinct CDR3 sequences, around 26% of them appearing once. What was sequenced was blood. The source of these receptors is an elderly woman in good health.

This clonotype has ten or more counts. The rearrangement joins TRBV5-1 to TRBJ2-7, with D possibly matching TRBD1 (8 bases). The V end lost 6 bases, the J end lost 1 base, and 17 bases lay between the germline ends. The CDR3 covers 15 residues. Germline CDR1 reads SGHRS; CDR2 reads YFSETQ. The CDR3: CASTRDRGLSYEQYF. CDR3 sequence (DNA): TGCGCCAGCACTCGAGACAGGGGACTATCCTACGAGCAGTACTTC.

This clonotype was observed at least ten times. This sequence joins TRBV20-1 and TRBJ1-5, with TRBD1 matching 11 bases. CDR1 and CDR2 from the germline V gene are DFQATT and SNEGSKA (reference sequence). The CDR3 sequence is 19 residues long. V shed 0 bases and J 4 bases; nucleotides not matched to a gene: 14. In DNA, the CDR3 is TGCAGTGCTAGAGATGGTCGGACAGGGGGCGTTCTGTATAATCAGCCCCAGCATTTT. As protein: CSARDGRTGGVLYNQPQHF.